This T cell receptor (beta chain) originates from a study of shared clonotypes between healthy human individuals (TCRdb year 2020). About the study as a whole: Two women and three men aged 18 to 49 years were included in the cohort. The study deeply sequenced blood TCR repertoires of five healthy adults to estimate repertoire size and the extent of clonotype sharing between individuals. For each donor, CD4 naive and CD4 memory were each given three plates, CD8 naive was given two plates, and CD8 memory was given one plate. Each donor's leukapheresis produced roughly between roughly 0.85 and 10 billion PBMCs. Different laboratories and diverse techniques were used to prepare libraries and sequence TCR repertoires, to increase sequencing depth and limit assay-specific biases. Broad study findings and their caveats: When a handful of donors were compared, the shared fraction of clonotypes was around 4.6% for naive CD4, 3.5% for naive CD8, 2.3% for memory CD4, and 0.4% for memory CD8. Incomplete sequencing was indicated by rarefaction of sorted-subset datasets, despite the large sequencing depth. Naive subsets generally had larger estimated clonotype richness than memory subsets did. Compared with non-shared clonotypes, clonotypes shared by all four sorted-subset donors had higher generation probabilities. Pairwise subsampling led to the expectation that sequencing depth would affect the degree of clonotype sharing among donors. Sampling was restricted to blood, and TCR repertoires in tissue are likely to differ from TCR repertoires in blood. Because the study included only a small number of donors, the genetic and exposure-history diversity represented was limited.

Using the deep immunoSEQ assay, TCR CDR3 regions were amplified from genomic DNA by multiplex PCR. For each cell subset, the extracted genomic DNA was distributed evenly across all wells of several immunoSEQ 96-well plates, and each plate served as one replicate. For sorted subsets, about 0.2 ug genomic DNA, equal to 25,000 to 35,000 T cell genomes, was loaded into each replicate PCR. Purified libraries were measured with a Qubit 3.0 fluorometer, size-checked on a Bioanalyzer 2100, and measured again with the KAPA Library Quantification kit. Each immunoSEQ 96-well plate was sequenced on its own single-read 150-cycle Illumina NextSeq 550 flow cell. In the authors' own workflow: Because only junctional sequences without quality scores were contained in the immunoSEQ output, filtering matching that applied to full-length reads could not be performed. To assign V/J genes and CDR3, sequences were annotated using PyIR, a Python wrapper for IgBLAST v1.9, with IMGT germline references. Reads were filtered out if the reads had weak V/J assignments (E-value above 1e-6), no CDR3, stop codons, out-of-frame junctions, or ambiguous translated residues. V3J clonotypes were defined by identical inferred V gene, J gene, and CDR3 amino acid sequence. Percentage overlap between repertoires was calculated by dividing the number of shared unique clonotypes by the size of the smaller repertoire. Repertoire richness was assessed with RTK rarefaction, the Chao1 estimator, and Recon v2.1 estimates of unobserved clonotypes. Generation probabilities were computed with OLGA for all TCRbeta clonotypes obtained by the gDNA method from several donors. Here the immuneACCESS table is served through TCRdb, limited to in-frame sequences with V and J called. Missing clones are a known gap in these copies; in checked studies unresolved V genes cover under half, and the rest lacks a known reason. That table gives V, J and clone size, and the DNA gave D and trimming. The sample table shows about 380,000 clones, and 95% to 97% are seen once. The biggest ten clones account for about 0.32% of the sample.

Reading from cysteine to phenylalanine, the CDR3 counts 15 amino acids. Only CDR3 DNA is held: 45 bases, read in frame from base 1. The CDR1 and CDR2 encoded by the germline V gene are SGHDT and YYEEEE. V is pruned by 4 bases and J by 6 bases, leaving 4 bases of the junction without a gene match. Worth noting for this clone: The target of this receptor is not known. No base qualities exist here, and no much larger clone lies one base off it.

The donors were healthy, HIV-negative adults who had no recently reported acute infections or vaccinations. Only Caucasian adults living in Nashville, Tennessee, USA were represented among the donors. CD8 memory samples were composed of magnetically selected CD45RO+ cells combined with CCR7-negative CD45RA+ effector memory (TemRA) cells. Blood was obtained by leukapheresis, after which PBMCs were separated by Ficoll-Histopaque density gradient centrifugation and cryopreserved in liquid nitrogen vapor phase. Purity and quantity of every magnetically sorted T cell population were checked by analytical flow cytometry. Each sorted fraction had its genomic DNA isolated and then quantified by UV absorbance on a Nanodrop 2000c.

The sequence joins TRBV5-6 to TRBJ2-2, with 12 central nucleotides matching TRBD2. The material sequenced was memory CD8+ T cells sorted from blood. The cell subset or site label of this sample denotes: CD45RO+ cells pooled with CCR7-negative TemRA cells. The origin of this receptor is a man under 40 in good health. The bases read TGTGCCAGCAGCGGACTAGCGGGAAGGTCCGGGGAGCTGTTTTTT. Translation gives CASSGLAGRSGELFF.